This is a list of T cell receptor beta chains from one sample in a study of blood T cell repertoires in COVID-19. Data came from immunoSEQ multiplex PCR; TCRdb stores just in-frame clones and leaves some out. The sample consists of 100,000 to 150,000 clones, roughly 85% of them appearing once. Source material: peripheral blood. These receptors all come from an elderly woman with acute or convalescent COVID-19. Both conserved end residues are part of each CDR3.

TRBJ1-3 | TRBV28 | CASSAQVTSSGNTIYF
TRBJ1-2 | TRBV27 | CASSNRGGSYGYTF
TRBJ2-7 | TRBV7-9 | CASSLGLRSGGAAEQYF
TRBJ1-2 | TRBV5-1 | CASSVTGKRNYGYTF
TRBJ1-1 | TRBV19 | CASSPILPGHDDTEAFF
TRBJ1-5 | TRBV19 | CASSGQYNQPQHF
TRBJ1-2 | TRBV3-1/TRBV3-2 | CASSPNQGDYGYTF
TRBJ2-3 | TRBV5-1 | CASSLPGTSGADTQYF
TRBJ1-5 | TRBV7-2 | CASSPLWQGRGQPQHF
TRBJ1-2 | TRBV5-1 | CASSFAGTGGGYTF
TRBJ1-4 | TRBV28 | CASVGSGDEKLFF
TRBJ2-3 | TRBV6-1 | CASSERGRSADTQYF
TRBJ1-1 | TRBV7-3 | CASSSVNTEAFF
TRBJ2-1 | TRBV11-2 | CASSLQGWTYNEQFF
TRBJ1-2 | TRBV3-1/TRBV3-2 | CASSPGTGSGYTF
TRBJ1-2 | TRBV12-5 | CASGFPRSPRGYTF
TRBJ2-3 | TRBV9 | CASSLGQADTQYF
TRBJ2-5 | TRBV13 | CASSGGLAGASLQETQYF
TRBJ1-3 | TRBV7-2 | CASSPSGGRNTIYF
TRBJ2-6 | TRBV28 | CASSLLRSGANVLTF
TRBJ1-6 | TRBV27 | CASSRDSANSPLHF
TRBJ1-5 | TRBV6-2/TRBV6-3 | CASSYEGRNNQPQHF
TRBJ1-2 | TRBV4-1 | CASSQGGGDYGYTF
TRBJ2-3 | TRBV6-6 | CASSNTDTQYF
TRBJ1-2 | TRBV9 | CASSRQGTTNYGYTF
TRBJ2-2 | TRBV18 | CASSPRTGNTGELFF
TRBJ2-1 | TRBV5-5 | CASSTGTHEQFF
TRBJ1-3 | TRBV28 | CASSLGGRNTIYF
TRBJ2-1 | TRBV5-1 | CASSLGGGSYNEQFF
TRBJ1-4 | TRBV5-8 | CASSPGENNEKLFF
TRBJ2-1 | TRBV11-2 | CASSLLGGYYNEQFF
TRBJ2-5 | TRBV18 | CASSPSSQETQYF
TRBJ2-5 | TRBV9 | CASSVGIRGGYRDGLTQYF
TRBJ2-5 | TRBV24-1 | CATSEGYRQETQYF
TRBJ2-1 | TRBV7-9 | CASSLTSGGLYEQFF
TRBJ2-3 | TRBV7-8 | CASSFGPTDTQYF
TRBJ2-1 | TRBV7-8 | CASSLTWTSGGPDNEQFF
TRBJ1-2 | TRBV6-2/TRBV6-3 | CASSRIGGGRGNYGYTF
TRBJ2-1 | TRBV7-9 | CASSLSGGANEQFF
TRBJ1-2 | TRBV19 | CASLDRGNYGYTF
TRBJ2-1 | TRBV5-6 | CASRTSGQGFNEQFF
TRBJ1-1 | TRBV19 | CASSSILGQGKMNTEAFF
TRBJ2-3 | TRBV5-1 | CASSLQGSTDTQYF
TRBJ1-2 | TRBV5-1 | CASSSTGGPPYGYTF
TRBJ2-7 | TRBV9 | CASSVSAGESYEQYF
TRBJ1-5 | TRBV11-1 | CASSLGGGQENQPQHF
TRBJ2-1 | TRBV18 | CASTLQGLSSYNEQFF
TRBJ2-5 | TRBV7-8 | CASSSDEALQETQYF